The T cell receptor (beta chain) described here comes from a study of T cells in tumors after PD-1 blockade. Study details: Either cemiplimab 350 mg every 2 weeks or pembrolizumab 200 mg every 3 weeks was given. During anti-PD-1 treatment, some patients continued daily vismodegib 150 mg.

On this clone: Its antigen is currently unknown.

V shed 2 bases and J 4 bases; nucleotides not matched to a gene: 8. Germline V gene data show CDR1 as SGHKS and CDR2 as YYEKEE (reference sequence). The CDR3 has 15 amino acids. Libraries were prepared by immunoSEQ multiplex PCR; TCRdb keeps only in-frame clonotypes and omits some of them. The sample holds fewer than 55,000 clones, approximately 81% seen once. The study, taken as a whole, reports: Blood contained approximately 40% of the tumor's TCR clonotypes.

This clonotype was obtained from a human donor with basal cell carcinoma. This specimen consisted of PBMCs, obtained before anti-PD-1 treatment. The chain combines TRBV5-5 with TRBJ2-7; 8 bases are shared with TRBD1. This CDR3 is CASSFGAGGTYEQYF. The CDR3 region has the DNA TGTGCCAGCAGCTTCGGTGCAGGGGGCACATACGAGCAGTACTTC.